The rows below give T cell receptor beta chains drawn from one sample of a study of cytomegalovirus exposure and HLA in healthy donors. Measured with immunoSEQ multiplex PCR; TCRdb has only the in-frame clones, and not every one. The sample shows approximately 150,000 clones, around 72% of them seen only once. The material sequenced was PBMCs. The receptor set was obtained from a middle-aged woman in good health and CMV-seropositive. CDR3s include the opening cysteine and the closing phenylalanine or tryptophan. A D gene is named only where the DNA matches it firmly. Rows may omit the clone size; those that give it use once, few, many or a size class.

clone_size j_call v_call d_call cdr3_aa cdr3_nt
. TRBJ2-5 TRBV6-1 . CASSGSQYF TGTGCCAGCAGCGGGAGTCAGTACTTC
once TRBJ1-2 TRBV11-1 . CASSPDSSRGGYTF TGTGCCAGCAGCCCCGACTCAAGTCGAGGAGGCTACACCTTC
. TRBJ2-7 TRBV19 . CASRRRGRHSYEQYF TGTGCCAGTAGGAGGAGGGGCCGGCACTCCTACGAGCAGTACTTC
. TRBJ1-1 TRBV9 . CASSQGRTMNTEAFF TGTGCCAGCAGCCAGGGCAGGACCATGAACACTGAAGCTTTCTTT
once TRBJ1-2 TRBV25-1 TRBD1 CASRQGEAFGYTF TGTGCCAGCAGACAGGGGGAGGCTTTTGGCTACACCTTC
few TRBJ2-7 TRBV6-5 . CASSYGQGSTYEQYF TGTGCCAGCAGTTATGGGCAGGGGTCCACCTACGAGCAGTACTTC
. TRBJ2-7 TRBV7-3 TRBD1 CASSPDRASFYEQYF TGTGCCAGCAGCCCCGACAGGGCTTCTTTTTACGAGCAGTACTTC
. TRBJ2-7 TRBV4-1 TRBD2 CASSQDLSGGAYEQYF TGCGCCAGCAGCCAAGATCTAAGCGGGGGGGCCTACGAGCAGTACTTC
. TRBJ2-7 TRBV6-1 TRBD1 CASIRTGGRNEQYF TGTGCCAGCATTCGGACAGGGGGCCGGAACGAGCAGTACTTC
. TRBJ1-5 TRBV30 . CAWSVRQPNQPQHF TGTGCCTGGAGTGTAAGACAGCCTAATCAGCCCCAGCATTTT
. TRBJ1-3 TRBV5-4 . CASTSGGSGNTIYF TGTGCCAGCACTTCGGGGGGCTCTGGAAACACCATATATTTT
. TRBJ2-5 TRBV7-9 TRBD1 CASSLAEGTEETQYF TGTGCCAGCAGCTTAGCGGAAGGGACAGAAGAGACCCAGTACTTC
. TRBJ2-1 TRBV19 TRBD1 CASSGERDRRQYNEQFF TGTGCCAGTAGTGGGGAGAGGGACAGGAGACAATACAATGAGCAGTTCTTC
. TRBJ2-2 TRBV28 . CASSLSTGELFF TGTGCCAGCAGTTTATCAACCGGGGAGCTGTTTTTT
. TRBJ2-7 TRBV12-2 . CASRLVGQGARNEQYF .
. TRBJ2-3 TRBV4-2 TRBD2 CASSQEWSGGAEDTQYF TGTGCCAGCAGCCAAGAGTGGAGCGGGGGGGCTGAAGATACGCAGTATTTT
few TRBJ1-5 TRBV28 TRBD1 CASSLPQGHNQPQHF TGTGCCAGCAGTCTACCACAGGGGCACAATCAGCCCCAGCATTTT
. TRBJ1-1 TRBV30 . CAWTSWAEAFF TGTGCCTGGACTTCCTGGGCCGAAGCTTTCTTT
. TRBJ1-4 TRBV4-3 . CASSQRAYEKLFF TGCGCCAGCAGCCAGCGGGCTTATGAAAAACTGTTTTTT
. TRBJ2-7 TRBV5-1 TRBD2 CASSSYLSGGKEYEQYF TGCGCCAGCAGCTCCTATCTTAGCGGGGGGAAGGAGTACGAGCAGTACTTC
. TRBJ1-1 TRBV7-3 . CASSFTGPTEAFF TGTGCCAGCAGCTTTACAGGCCCGACTGAAGCTTTCTTT
few TRBJ1-4 TRBV5-1 . CASSSSGDAANEKLFF TGCGCCAGCAGCTCGTCAGGGGATGCGGCTAATGAAAAACTGTTTTTT
. TRBJ1-1 TRBV29-1 . CSVEGANGPTEAFF TGCAGCGTTGAGGGGGCGAACGGTCCCACTGAAGCTTTCTTT
. TRBJ1-1 TRBV7-9 . CAGRGSEGAEAFF TGTGCCGGTCGAGGGTCAGAAGGCGCCGAAGCTTTCTTT
. TRBJ1-5 TRBV6-4 . CASSDNSGVNQPQHF TGTGCCAGCAGTGACAACTCGGGTGTCAATCAGCCCCAGCATTTT
. TRBJ2-1 TRBV11-2 . CASSSTGNEQFF TGTGCCAGCAGCTCGACAGGTAATGAGCAGTTCTTC
. TRBJ1-3 TRBV27 TRBD1 CASSLPTGAGNTIYF TGTGCCAGCAGTTTGCCAACAGGGGCTGGAAACACCATATATTTT
once TRBJ1-1 TRBV4-2 . CASSQEIRTEAFF TGTGCCAGCAGCCAAGAGATTCGGACTGAAGCTTTCTTT
. TRBJ1-4 TRBV6-1 . CASTSGGATNEKLFF TGTGCCAGCACCAGTGGAGGGGCAACTAATGAAAAACTGTTTTTT
. TRBJ2-7 TRBV15 . CATSKSTSYEQYF TGTGCCACCAGCAAGTCGACTTCGTACGAGCAGTACTTC
. TRBJ1-4 TRBV29-1 TRBD1 CSAGTGGGNEKLFF TGCAGCGCCGGGACAGGGGGAGGTAATGAAAAACTGTTTTTT
. TRBJ2-7 TRBV2 . CASAGEFPYEQYF TGTGCCAGCGCAGGGGAGTTCCCCTACGAGCAGTACTTC
. TRBJ1-1 TRBV7-8 . CASSLGGRGLRNTEAFF TGTGCCAGCAGCTTAGGCGGTCGGGGGTTGAGAAACACTGAAGCTTTCTTT
. TRBJ2-3 TRBV11-3 TRBD2 CASSLEGSGGSDTQYF TGTGCCAGCAGCTTAGAGGGTAGCGGGGGGTCAGATACGCAGTATTTT
few TRBJ1-1 TRBV10-2 . CASRAGGTEAFF TGCGCCAGCAGGGCGGGGGGCACTGAAGCTTTCTTT
. TRBJ1-2 TRBV27 . CASSLRAPAGDYGYTF TGTGCCAGCAGTTTAAGAGCTCCGGCAGGGGATTATGGCTACACCTTC
. TRBJ2-2 TRBV18 . CASSPIRGINTGELFF TGTGCCAGCTCACCAATCCGGGGGATTAACACCGGGGAGCTGTTTTTT
. TRBJ2-2 TRBV28 TRBD2 CASRTRSDTGELFF TGTGCCAGCCGGACTAGATCAGACACCGGGGAGCTGTTTTTT
. TRBJ2-5 TRBV4-2 TRBD2 CASSQDLGRGGGETQYF TGTGCCAGCAGCCAAGATCTAGGACGGGGGGGTGGAGAGACCCAGTACTTC
few TRBJ1-1 TRBV4-3 . CASSQELSTGTEAFF TGCGCCAGCAGCCAAGAATTGTCCACCGGCACTGAAGCTTTCTTT
. TRBJ1-1 TRBV5-1 . CASSSESLGGNTEAFF TGCGCCAGCAGCTCAGAATCCCTTGGTGGGAACACTGAAGCTTTCTTT
. TRBJ1-3 TRBV4-3 . CASSQTTGNTIYF TGCGCCAGCAGCCAAACTACCGGAAACACCATATATTTT
. TRBJ2-3 TRBV7-2 . CASSSGQTWGTDTQYF TGTGCCAGCAGCTCTGGACAGACTTGGGGCACAGATACGCAGTATTTT
. TRBJ1-2 TRBV5-1 . CASSELSPYGYTF TGCGCCAGCAGCGAGCTGTCACCCTATGGCTACACCTTC
. TRBJ1-1 TRBV6-5 . CASRQWGVGTEAFF TGTGCCAGCAGGCAATGGGGCGTCGGCACTGAAGCTTTCTTT
. TRBJ1-6 TRBV25-1 . CASETSSYNSPLHF TGTGCCAGCGAGACTAGCTCCTATAATTCACCCCTCCACTTT
. TRBJ1-1 TRBV4-1 TRBD1 CASSQPDRENTEAFF TGCGCCAGCAGCCAACCGGACAGGGAGAACACTGAAGCTTTCTTT
few TRBJ1-6 TRBV9 . CASSPYGGWGNSPLHF TGTGCCAGCTCCCCCTACGGGGGATGGGGGAATTCACCCCTCCACTTT
. TRBJ2-6 TRBV6-6 . CASHFSGANGLTF TGTGCCAGCCACTTTTCTGGGGCCAACGGCCTGACTTTC
. TRBJ2-6 TRBV6-5 . CASSYGGARGANVLTF TGTGCCAGCAGTTACGGCGGGGCACGTGGGGCCAACGTCCTGACTTTC